The 20 T cell receptor beta chains below come from one sample, sequenced in a study of cytomegalovirus exposure and HLA in healthy donors. The primer mix had 60 Vbeta and 13 Jbeta primers. Measured with immunoSEQ multiplex PCR; TCRdb has only the in-frame clones, and not every one. The sample records roughly 150,000 clones, approximately 81% being singletons. Sequenced material: PBMCs. The receptors originated from a man aged 25-45 years in good health and CMV-seronegative.

V is TRBV28 and J is TRBJ2-6, with D perhaps TRBD1 (5 bases). The CDR3 has 14 amino acids. Trimming cost V 3 bases and J 12 bases, with 15 bases left between them. Germline CDR1 reads MDHEN; CDR2 reads SYDVKM. The CDR3 protein is CASSFNQGSIVLTF. The CDR3 DNA follows: TGTGCCAGCAGTTTTAATCAGGGTTCTATCGTCCTGACTTTC. The full variable domain, rest sourced from reference TRBV28 and TRBJ2-6, is DVKVTQSSRYLVKRTGEKVFLECVQDMDHENMFWYRQDPGLGLRLIYFSYDVKMKEKGDIPEGYSVSREKKERFSLILESASTNQTSMYLCASSFNQGSIVLTFGAGSRLTVL.

V gene TRBV4-1 combines with J gene TRBJ1-1; unclear D gene. Trimming took 3 bases from V and 2 from J, leaving 10 bases between them. Germline CDR1 and CDR2: MGHRA and YSYEKL. This CDR3 comprises 14 residues. The CDR3 bases are TGCGCCAGCAGCCACCCGGGTCCAAACACTGAAGCTTTCTTT. It codes for CASSHPGPNTEAFF.

The gene calls are TRBV5-1 and TRBJ1-4; TRBD1 matches 10 bases. CDR1 and CDR2 (germline): SGHRS, YFSETQ. The CDR3 is 15 residues long. V trimming: 5 bases; J trimming: 7 bases; junction bases outside the gene matches: 8. In nucleotides, the CDR3 is TGCGCCAGCAGTTTGACCGGGACAGGGGTTGAAAAACTGTTTTTT. Translating it yields CASSLTGTGVEKLFF.

The rearrangement joins TRBV19 to TRBJ2-1; 8 bases fit TRBD1. J gave up 2 bases and V 7 bases, and 4 bases lay outside the gene matches. The CDR3 loop spans 14 amino acids. The V gene's germline CDR1 is LNHDA and CDR2 SQIVND (reference sequence). The chain's CDR3 is CASTHRGAYNEQFF. CDR3 sequence (DNA): TGTGCCAGTACACACAGGGGGGCCTACAATGAGCAGTTCTTC.

This clone was seen just once. V and J are TRBV9 and TRBJ1-6; tentatively, D is TRBD1 (6 bases). This CDR3 is 14 amino acids long. Trimming pared 0 bases from V and 5 bases from J, leaving 6 bases between. CDR1 is SGDLS, CDR2 YYNGEE, per germline. As DNA, the CDR3 is TGTGCCAGCAGCGTAGGGACAGATAATTCACCCCTCCACTTT. It codes for CASSVGTDNSPLHF.

Turning to this clone: Sequence at one end of the junction differs from germline and may be a read error. This chain uses TRBV19 with TRBJ1-5; possibly TRBD1 for D (5 bases). The germline V gene has CDR1 LNHDA and CDR2 SQIVND (reference sequence). The CDR3 is 14 residues long. The CDR3 spells CASSLDRSNQPQHF. The CDR3 nucleotides are TGTGCCAGTAGTCTAGACAGAAGCAATCAGCCCCAGCATTTT.

J is TRBJ2-3 and V is TRBV6-4; TRBD2 matches 13 bases. Germline CDR1 is MRHNA and CDR2 is SNTAGT. This CDR3 is built from 19 residues. The trim removed 0 bases at V and 3 bases at J, leaving 9 bases unmatched. CDR3 protein: CASSDSGVGLAGVTDTQYF. CDR3 in DNA: TGTGCCAGCAGTGACTCAGGGGTCGGACTAGCGGGAGTGACAGATACGCAGTATTTT.

V usage is TRBV10-1 and J usage is TRBJ2-1; 8 positions match TRBD1. Per the germline V gene, CDR1 is WNHNN and CDR2 is SYGVQD (reference sequence). CDR3 length: 15 amino acids. After removal of 4 bases from V and 6 bases from J, the junction contained 8 bases not matched to a gene. Here the CDR3 reads CASSARTGHLNEQFF. The CDR3 DNA reads TGCGCCAGCAGTGCCCGGACAGGGCACCTCAATGAGCAGTTCTTC.

The V call is TRBV4-2, the J call TRBJ2-2, with 11 positions matching TRBD1. Germline V gene data show CDR1 as LGHNA and CDR2 as YNFKEQ. CDR3 size: 16 residues. V lost 2 bases and J lost 7; bases outside the gene matches: 6. The CDR3 DNA is TGTGCCAGCAGCCAAAGAGGACAGGGGGCCGGCGGGGAGCTGTTTTTT. It yields the protein CASSQRGQGAGGELFF.

The genes are TRBV7-6 and TRBJ2-3; D may be TRBD2 (5 bases). V was clipped by 1 base and J by 0 bases, with 14 bases between them. Per the germline V gene, CDR1 is SGHVS and CDR2 is FNYEAQ. The CDR3 has 17 residues. CDR3 sequence: CASSLVAERISTDTQYF. The CDR3 coding sequence is TGTGCCAGCAGCTTAGTTGCTGAGCGGATTAGCACAGATACGCAGTATTTT.

This chain links TRBV5-6 with TRBJ2-7, with D perhaps matching TRBD2 (5 bases). Germline lookup yields CDR1 SGHDT and CDR2 YYEEEE. This CDR3 region has 14 residues. Trimming cost V 3 bases and J 2 bases, with 12 bases left between them. CDR3 protein: CASSSTGRTYEQYF. The CDR3 coding sequence is TGTGCCAGCAGCTCCACGGGGAGAACCTACGAGCAGTACTTC.

The J gene is TRBJ1-2, the V gene TRBV7-8, with D possibly matching TRBD1 (6 bases). The germline gives CDR1 SGHVS, CDR2 FQNEAQ. With 3 bases removed from V and 4 bases from J, the gap between germline ends came to 9 bases. This CDR3 has 13 residues. The CDR3 loop reads CASSLPGVYGYTF. The CDR3 bases are TGTGCCAGCAGCTTGCCAGGGGTCTATGGCTACACCTTC.

The rearrangement uses TRBV2 and TRBJ1-6; D is perhaps TRBD1 (6 bases). This CDR3 has 15 amino acids. Trimming left V 3 bases short and J 7 bases short, with 13 bases between. Germline-derived CDR1 and CDR2 are SNHLY and FYNNEI. The CDR3 coding sequence is TGTGCCAGCAGTGACTTCGGGACAACAAATTCACCCCTCCACTTT. This codes for CASSDFGTTNSPLHF.

The V and J genes are TRBV5-4 and TRBJ1-1; D unclear. The CDR3 is 14 amino acids. Deletions cut 4 bases from V and 4 bases from J, with 14 bases between. The germline gives CDR1 SGHNT, CDR2 YYREEE (reference sequence). CDR3 residues: CASSPGTVRTEAFF. The CDR3 DNA reads TGTGCCAGCAGCCCTGGTACAGTCCGCACTGAAGCTTTCTTT.

Concerning this clone itself: The same CDR3 is also encoded by other DNA sequences in this sample. The chain combines TRBV6-4 with TRBJ2-3; 7 nucleotides agree with TRBD1. CDR3 length equals 15 residues. The V gene end was trimmed by 0 bases and the J gene end by 1 base; junction bases not matched to a gene: 1. Germline V gene sequence: CDR1 MRHNA, CDR2 SNTAGT. The CDR3 DNA follows: TGTGCCAGCAGTGACTCAGGGGGCGGCACAGATACGCAGTATTTT. Translation gives CASSDSGGGTDTQYF.

J is TRBJ1-2 and V is TRBV2; D ambiguous. The CDR3 is 12 residues long. Germline V gene sequence: CDR1 SNHLY, CDR2 FYNNEI. Trimming left V 3 bases short and J 4 bases short, with 6 bases between. CDR3 amino acids: CASSDGPYGYTF. DNA for the CDR3: TGTGCCAGCAGTGATGGCCCCTATGGCTACACCTTC.

The gene calls are TRBV5-5 and TRBJ1-1; the match to TRBD1 covers 7 bases. The junction had 5 bases not matched to a gene; V was cut back by 6 bases and J by 0 bases. The length of the CDR3 is 14 residues. The germline V gene has CDR1 SGHKS and CDR2 YYEKEE (reference sequence). CDR3 in amino acids: CASTRDRMNTEAFF. Here the CDR3 DNA reads TGTGCCAGCACCAGGGACAGAATGAACACTGAAGCTTTCTTT.

The chain uses TRBV11-2 and TRBJ2-6; D unclear. The CDR3 contains 15 residues. V shed 3 bases and J shed 0 bases, with 6 bases lying between them. Per the germline V gene, CDR1 is SGHAT and CDR2 is FQNNGV. CDR3 loop: CASSFGSSGANVLTF. The CDR3 region has the DNA TGTGCCAGCAGCTTCGGTAGCTCTGGGGCCAACGTCCTGACTTTC.

J is TRBJ2-5 and V is TRBV5-1, with no clear D. Trimming stripped 4 bases from V and 10 bases from J, with 17 bases between. CDR3 length: 13 amino acids. Germline CDR1 and CDR2: SGHRS and YFSETQ. CDR3 sequence reads: CASSQTSPEHQYF. CDR3 in DNA: TGCGCCAGCAGCCAGACCTCTCCGGAGCACCAGTACTTC.

J is TRBJ2-2 and V is TRBV11-3, with TRBD2 as a possible D gene (6 bases). The V gene lost 1 base and the J gene lost 6 bases, with 12 bases spanning the gap. Germline CDR1 reads SGHNT; CDR2 reads YENEEA. The CDR3 spans 15 residues. The chain's CDR3 is CASSLGRVSPGELFF. In nucleotides, the CDR3 is TGTGCCAGCAGCTTAGGGAGGGTGAGCCCCGGGGAGCTGTTTTTT. The entire variable domain, with the rest obtained from reference TRBV11-3 and TRBJ2-2, is as follows: EAGVVQSPRYKIIEKKQPVAFWCNPISGHNTLYWYLQNLGQGPELLIRYENEEAVDDSQLPKDRFSAERLKGVDSTLKIQPAELGDSAVYLCASSLGRVSPGELFFGEGSRLTVL.